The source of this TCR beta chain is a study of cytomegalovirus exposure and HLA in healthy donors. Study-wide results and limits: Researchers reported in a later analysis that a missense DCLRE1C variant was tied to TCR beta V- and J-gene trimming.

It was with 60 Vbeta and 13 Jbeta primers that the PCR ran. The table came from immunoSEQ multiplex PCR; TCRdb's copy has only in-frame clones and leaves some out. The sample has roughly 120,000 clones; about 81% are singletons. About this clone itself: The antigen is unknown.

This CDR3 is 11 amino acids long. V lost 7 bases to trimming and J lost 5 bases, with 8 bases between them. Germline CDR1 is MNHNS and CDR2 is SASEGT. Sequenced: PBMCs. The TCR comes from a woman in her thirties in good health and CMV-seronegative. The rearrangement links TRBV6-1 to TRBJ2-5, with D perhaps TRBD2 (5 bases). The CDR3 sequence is CASIATETQYF. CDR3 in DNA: TGTGCCAGCATAGCGACGGAGACCCAGTACTTC.